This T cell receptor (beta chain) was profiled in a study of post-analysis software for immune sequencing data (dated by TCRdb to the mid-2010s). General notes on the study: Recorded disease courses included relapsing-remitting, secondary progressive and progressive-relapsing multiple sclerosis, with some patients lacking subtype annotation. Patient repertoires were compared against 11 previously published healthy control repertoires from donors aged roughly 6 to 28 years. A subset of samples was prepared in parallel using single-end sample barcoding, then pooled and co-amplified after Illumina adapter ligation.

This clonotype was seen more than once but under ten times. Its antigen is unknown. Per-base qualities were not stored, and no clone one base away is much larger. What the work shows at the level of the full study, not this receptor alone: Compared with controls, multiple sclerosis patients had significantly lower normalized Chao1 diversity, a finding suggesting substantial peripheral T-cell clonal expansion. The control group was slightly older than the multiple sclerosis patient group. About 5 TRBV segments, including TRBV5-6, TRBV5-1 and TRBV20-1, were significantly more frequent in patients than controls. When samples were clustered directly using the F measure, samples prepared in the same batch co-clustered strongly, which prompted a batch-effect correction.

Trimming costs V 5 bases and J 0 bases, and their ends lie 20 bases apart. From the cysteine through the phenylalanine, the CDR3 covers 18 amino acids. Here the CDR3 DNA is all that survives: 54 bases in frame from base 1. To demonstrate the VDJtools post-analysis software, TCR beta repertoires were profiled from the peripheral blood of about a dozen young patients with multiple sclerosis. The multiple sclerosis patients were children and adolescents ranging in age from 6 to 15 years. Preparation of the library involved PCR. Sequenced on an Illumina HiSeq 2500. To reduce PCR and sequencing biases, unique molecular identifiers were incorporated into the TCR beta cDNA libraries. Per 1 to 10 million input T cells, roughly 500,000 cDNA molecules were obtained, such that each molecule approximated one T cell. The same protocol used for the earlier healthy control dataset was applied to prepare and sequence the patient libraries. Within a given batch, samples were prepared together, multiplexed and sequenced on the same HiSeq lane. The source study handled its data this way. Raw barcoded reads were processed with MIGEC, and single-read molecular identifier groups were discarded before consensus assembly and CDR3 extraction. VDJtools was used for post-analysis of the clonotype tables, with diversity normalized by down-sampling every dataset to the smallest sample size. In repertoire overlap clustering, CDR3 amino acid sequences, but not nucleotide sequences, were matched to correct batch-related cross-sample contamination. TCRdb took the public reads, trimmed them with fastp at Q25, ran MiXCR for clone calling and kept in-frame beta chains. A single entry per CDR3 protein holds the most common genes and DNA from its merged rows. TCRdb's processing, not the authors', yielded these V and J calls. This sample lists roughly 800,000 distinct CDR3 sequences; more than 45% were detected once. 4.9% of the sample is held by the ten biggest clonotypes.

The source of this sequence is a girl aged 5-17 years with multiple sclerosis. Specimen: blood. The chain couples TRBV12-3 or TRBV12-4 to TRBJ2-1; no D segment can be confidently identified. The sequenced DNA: TGTGCCAGCAGTCAGGAGAACTACGAAGTTAGCTCCTACAATGAGCAGTTCTTC. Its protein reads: CASSQENYEVSSYNEQFF.